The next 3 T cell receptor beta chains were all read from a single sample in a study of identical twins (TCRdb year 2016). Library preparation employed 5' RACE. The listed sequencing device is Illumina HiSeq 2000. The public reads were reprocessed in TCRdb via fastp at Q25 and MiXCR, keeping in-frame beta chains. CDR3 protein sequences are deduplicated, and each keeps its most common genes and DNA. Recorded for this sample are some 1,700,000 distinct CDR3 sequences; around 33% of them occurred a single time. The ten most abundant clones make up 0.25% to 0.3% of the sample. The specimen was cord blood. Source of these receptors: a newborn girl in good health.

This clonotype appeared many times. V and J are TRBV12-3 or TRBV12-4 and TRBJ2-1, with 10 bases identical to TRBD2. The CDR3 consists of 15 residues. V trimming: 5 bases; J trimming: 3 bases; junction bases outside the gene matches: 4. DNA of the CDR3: TGTGCCAGCAGTCCCCGGACTAGCGGCTACAATGAGCAGTTCTTC. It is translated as CASSPRTSGYNEQFF.

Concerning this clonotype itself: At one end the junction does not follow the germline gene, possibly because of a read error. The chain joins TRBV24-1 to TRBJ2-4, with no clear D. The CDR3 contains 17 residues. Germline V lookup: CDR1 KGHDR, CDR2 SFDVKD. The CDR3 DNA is TGTGCCGCCAGTGATTTTGGGTTCCCAACACCCTACAATGAGCAGTACTTC. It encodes CAASDFGFPTPYNEQYF.

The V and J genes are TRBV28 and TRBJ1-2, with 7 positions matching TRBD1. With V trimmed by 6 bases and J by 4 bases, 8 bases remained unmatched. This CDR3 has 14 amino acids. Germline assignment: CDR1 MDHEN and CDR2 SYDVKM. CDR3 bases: TGTGCCAGCAGGACCACAGGGGAGGGCTATGGCTACACCTTC. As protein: CASRTTGEGYGYTF.